What follows are 29 T cell receptor beta chains derived from one specimen sequenced in a study of shared clonotypes between healthy human individuals. The data were produced by immunoSEQ multiplex PCR, yet TCRdb's version contains in-frame clones alone and is incomplete. The top ten hold around 1.8% of the sample, which has 550,000 to 700,000 clones, more than 70% seen once. The sequencing input was memory CD4+ T cells sorted from blood. This sample's subset: CD45RA-negative fraction. All receptors come from a woman aged 25-40 years in good health.

This sequence joins TRBV28 and TRBJ2-2, with 7 bases fitting TRBD1. The V gene's germline CDR1 is MDHEN and CDR2 SYDVKM. V was pared by 2 bases and J by 6 bases, with 9 bases of the junction left unmatched. This CDR3 contains 16 residues. The CDR3 region has the DNA TGTGCCAGCAGTTTACCCCTCGAGGGGGCGCCCGGGGAGCTGTTTTTT. This translates into CASSLPLEGAPGELFF.

In its sample, this clone was seen once. The rearrangement links TRBV19 to TRBJ2-7, with D unclear. The germline V and J ends were trimmed by 1 base and 6 bases, with 13 bases remaining between them. The germline gives CDR1 LNHDA, CDR2 SQIVND (reference sequence). There are 14 residues in the CDR3. CDR3: CASSIVGRSVEQYF. In nucleotides, the CDR3 is TGTGCCAGTAGTATAGTTGGCAGGTCGGTCGAGCAGTACTTC.

This clone was detected only once. The genes are TRBV7-2 and TRBJ2-1; 8 bases align to TRBD2. Germline V lookup: CDR1 SGHTA, CDR2 FQGNSA. The CDR3 is made up of 14 amino acids. J lost 7 bases, V lost 3 bases, and 5 bases had no gene match. CDR3 sequence reads: CASSFTSGPNEQFF. Here the CDR3 DNA reads TGTGCCAGCAGCTTCACTAGCGGCCCTAATGAGCAGTTCTTC.

The gene calls are TRBV7-2 and TRBJ2-7; 9 bases line up with TRBD2. Germline CDR1 reads SGHTA; CDR2 reads FQGNSA. Trimming took 5 bases from V and 4 from J; bases not matched to a gene: 6. The CDR3 extends over 14 amino acids. CDR3: CASSPRTSEYEQYF. DNA for the CDR3: TGTGCCAGCAGCCCAAGGACTAGCGAGTACGAGCAGTACTTC.

In its sample, this clone was seen once. The V and J genes are TRBV6-5 and TRBJ2-3; D is possibly TRBD2 (7 bases). The ends were cut back, 2 bases at V and 3 bases at J, with 12 bases in the middle. CDR1 is MNHEY and CDR2 is SVGAGI in the germline V gene. There are 15 residues in the CDR3. This CDR3 reads CASSYRGAVTDTQYF. The DNA for the CDR3 is TGTGCCAGCAGTTACCGGGGGGCGGTGACAGATACGCAGTATTTT.

The genes are TRBV27 and TRBJ2-3, with D hard to call. The V end was cut by 2 bases, the J end by 10 bases, with 13 bases between. This CDR3 is 13 amino acids long. Germline V gene data show CDR1 as MNHEY and CDR2 as SMNVEV (reference sequence). In DNA form, the CDR3 reads TGTGCCAGCAGTTTAAGTCCCGGACGGGCGCAGTATTTT. Translating gives CASSLSPGRAQYF.

This clone was recorded only once. V is TRBV29-1 and J is TRBJ1-4; D is unresolved. The CDR3 is 14 amino acids. CDR1 is SQVTM, CDR2 ANQGSEA, per germline. Trimming cost V 4 bases and J 0 bases, with 9 bases left between them. CDR3 residues: CSVAMQATNEKLFF. The CDR3 DNA reads TGCAGCGTTGCGATGCAAGCAACTAATGAAAAACTGTTTTTT.

J is TRBJ2-7 and V is TRBV15; D is ambiguous. The CDR3 has 13 residues. Trimming cost V 0 bases and J 3 bases, with 6 bases left between them. CDR1 is LNHNV and CDR2 is YYDKDF in the germline V gene (reference sequence). CDR3 amino acids: CATSREVRYEQYF. The DNA of the CDR3 is TGTGCCACCAGCAGAGAAGTTCGCTACGAGCAGTACTTC.

The genes are TRBV29-1 and TRBJ1-1; D not certain. The V end lost 6 bases, the J end lost 4 bases, and 15 bases lay between the germline ends. Germline-derived CDR1 and CDR2 are SQVTM and ANQGSEA. The CDR3 spans 13 residues. For the CDR3, the DNA is TGCAGCGTAGCAGAGGGTTGGGTCACTGAAGCTTTCTTT. Translated: CSVAEGWVTEAFF. The complete variable domain, with remaining parts taken from reference TRBV29-1 and TRBJ1-1, reads SAVISQKPSRDICQRGTSLTIQCQVDSQVTMMFWYRQQPGQSLTLIATANQGSEATYESGFVIDKFPISRPNLTFSTLTVSNMSPEDSSIYLCSVAEGWVTEAFFGQGTRLTVV.

The chain is built from TRBV7-9 and TRBJ2-3; the match to TRBD2 covers 8 bases. Unmatched junction bases numbered 3, after V lost 3 bases and J lost 4 bases. Per the germline V gene, CDR1 is SEHNR and CDR2 is FQNEAQ (reference sequence). This CDR3 contains 14 residues. In DNA form, the CDR3 reads TGTGCCAGCAGCTTCCGGGAGGGCCCAGATACGCAGTATTTT. Amino acids: CASSFREGPDTQYF.

The chain combines TRBV28 with TRBJ2-7, with 7 positions matching TRBD2. Germline V CDR1 and CDR2: MDHEN, SYDVKM. With V trimmed by 2 bases and J by 4 bases, 11 bases remained unmatched. The CDR3 length is 16 residues. CDR3 nucleotides: TGTGCCAGCAGTTTAAGCCCCGCGGGAGCTAGGTACGAGCAGTACTTC. This encodes CASSLSPAGARYEQYF.

This rearrangement joins TRBV30 to TRBJ1-2; a weak D match, TRBD1 (6 bases). Trimming shortened V by 3 bases and J by 2 bases, and 16 bases separated the two germline ends. CDR1 and CDR2 from the germline V gene are GTSNPN and SVGIG (reference sequence). The CDR3 consists of 15 residues. CDR3 amino acids: CAWSQGPGENYGYTF. CDR3 DNA sequence: TGTGCCTGGAGCCAGGGGCCCGGGGAGAACTATGGCTACACCTTC.

The chain is built from TRBV14 and TRBJ2-2; TRBD2 is a possible D gene (5 bases). V lost 1 base and J 7 bases, leaving 10 bases between the germline ends. Per germline, CDR1 SGHDN and CDR2 FVKESK. The CDR3 length is 14 residues. The CDR3 loop is CASSQAGYNGELFF. CDR3 bases: TGTGCCAGCAGCCAAGCGGGGTACAACGGGGAGCTGTTTTTT.

V gene TRBV6-5 combines with J gene TRBJ1-1; a weak D match, TRBD1 (6 bases). Deletions cut 5 bases from V and 12 bases from J, with 19 bases between. Germline CDR1 is MNHEY and CDR2 is SVGAGI. This CDR3 contains 13 residues. CDR3 in DNA: TGTGCCAGCAGTACCGGCGGTCACAGGGAAACTTTCTTT. Amino acids: CASSTGGHRETFF.

This clone has only a few counts. This chain uses TRBV19 with TRBJ1-5, with a possible D match to TRBD1 (6 bases). CDR3 length equals 14 residues. Deletions cut 3 bases from V and 5 bases from J, with 11 bases between. Germline V gene data show CDR1 as LNHDA and CDR2 as SQIVND (reference sequence). The CDR3, as DNA: TGTGCCAGTAGTATTCTGACAGGCTATCAGCCCCAGCATTTT. Translation: CASSILTGYQPQHF.

The V gene is TRBV11-2, the J gene TRBJ2-7; 8 bases fit TRBD1. Germline V gene lookup returns CDR1 SGHAT and CDR2 FQNNGV. With V trimmed by 6 bases and J by 6 bases, 13 bases remained unmatched. CDR3 length: 15 residues. CDR3 nucleotides: TGTGCCAGCAGATCTCCCAGGGGGCGCCGATCCGAGCAGTACTTC. Its protein product is CASRSPRGRRSEQYF. The complete variable domain, with remaining parts taken from reference TRBV11-2 and TRBJ2-7, reads EAGVAQSPRYKIIEKRQSVAFWCNPISGHATLYWYQQILGQGPKLLIQFQNNGVVDDSQLPKDRFSAERLKGVDSTLKIQPAKLEDSAVYLCASRSPRGRRSEQYFGPGTRLTVT.

This clone was seen a handful of times. The rearrangement joins TRBV10-3 to TRBJ2-1, with TRBD2 matching 9 bases. The CDR3 length is 16 residues. Germline V gene data show CDR1 as ENHRY and CDR2 as SYGVKD. Trimming took 0 bases from V and 7 from J; bases not matched to a gene: 7. In DNA, the CDR3 is TGTGCCATCAGTGAGTCGCTAGCGGGGCGAGGAAATGAGCAGTTCTTC. Its protein product is CAISESLAGRGNEQFF.

This chain connects TRBV6-6 to TRBJ2-7, with D possibly matching TRBD1 (6 bases). The CDR3 extends over 16 amino acids. The germline gives CDR1 MNHNY, CDR2 SVGAGI (reference sequence). V was pared by 7 bases and J by 12 bases, with 31 bases between. CDR3 residues: CASTNQVGGHPTLAYF. DNA of the CDR3: TGTGCCAGCACCAACCAAGTAGGGGGACACCCTACTTTGGCGTACTTC.

V usage is TRBV19 and J usage is TRBJ1-4; 7 bases line up with TRBD1. Germline V gives CDR1 LNHDA, CDR2 SQIVND (reference sequence). This CDR3 region has 14 residues. Losses at the gene ends were 7 bases for V and 7 bases for J; bases not matched to a gene: 9. The CDR3 DNA follows: TGTGCCAGTACCGAGGGGACAGCCAGTGAAAAACTGTTTTTT. As protein: CASTEGTASEKLFF.

The chain carries TRBV28 and TRBJ2-5, with D tentatively TRBD1 or TRBD2 (7 bases each). The CDR3 totals 16 residues. Trimming removed 3 bases from V and 3 bases from J, with 17 bases in between. CDR1 and CDR2 (germline): MDHEN, SYDVKM. DNA for the CDR3: TGTGCCAGCAGTTTCCCAGGGGGGAGGGCCGAAGAGACCCAGTACTTC. It translates to CASSFPGGRAEETQYF.

The rearrangement uses TRBV7-2 and TRBJ2-1; weak D call: TRBD1 (5 bases). Germline CDR1 SGHTA, CDR2 FQGNSA. This CDR3 comprises 15 residues. V was trimmed by 1 base and J by 2 bases, leaving 9 bases between them. CDR3 DNA: TGTGCCAGCAGCTTAGGAGTAGGGGCCTACAATGAGCAGTTCTTC. Protein product: CASSLGVGAYNEQFF.

V gene TRBV28 combines with J gene TRBJ2-3; no reliable D call. V lost 1 base and J lost 0, with 8 bases in between. The CDR3 extends over 15 amino acids. Germline V gene data show CDR1 as MDHEN and CDR2 as SYDVKM. CDR3 loop: CASSLYGASTDTQYF. CDR3 coding DNA: TGTGCCAGCAGTTTATACGGAGCTAGCACAGATACGCAGTATTTT.

CDR3 DNA: TGTGCCAGCAGTGACGAGGGGAGAGGGTTGTCTAGCGGGAGTCAAGAGACCCAGTACTTC. Protein sequence: CASSDEGRGLSSGSQETQYF. The chain recombines TRBV6-4 with TRBJ2-5; 10 bases fit TRBD2. Germline CDR1 is MRHNA and CDR2 is SNTAGT. CDR3 length equals 20 residues. V lost 2 bases and J lost 2; bases outside the gene matches: 17.

In DNA form, the CDR3 reads TGTGCCTGGAGTGTACACAATGAGCAGTTCTTC. This sequence encodes CAWSVHNEQFF. The chain combines TRBV30 with TRBJ2-1; D gene unclear. CDR3 size: 11 residues. Deletions cut 0 bases from V and 5 bases from J, with 2 bases between. Germline V lookup: CDR1 GTSNPN, CDR2 SVGIG (reference sequence).

This clone was found once. V usage is TRBV4-1 and J usage is TRBJ1-5; D remains unclear. Trimming left V 2 bases short and J 7 bases short, with 18 bases between. The CDR3 length is 16 residues. Germline V gene data show CDR1 as MGHRA and CDR2 as YSYEKL. CDR3 bases: TGCGCCAGCAGCCAACGGTATGTGCTGTGGCGGCAGCCCCAGCATTTT. Residues: CASSQRYVLWRQPQHF.

The genes are TRBV11-1 and TRBJ2-1; 11 bases match TRBD2. The CDR3 length is 17 residues. J was trimmed by 4 bases and V by 6 bases; bases with no gene match: 11. In germline, CDR1 is SGHAT, CDR2 FQDESV (reference sequence). As DNA, the CDR3 is TGTGCCAGCAGTATAGACACTAGCGGGAGTCAGTACAATGAGCAGTTCTTC. Encoded protein: CASSIDTSGSQYNEQFF.

The chain uses TRBV2 and TRBJ2-7; D not resolved. V gave up 11 bases and J gave up 0 bases, with 11 bases separating them. The germline CDR1 and CDR2 sequences are SNHLY and FYNNEI. The CDR3 runs 12 residues. As DNA, the CDR3 is TGTGCCTGCGGCGCACTCTCCTACGAGCAGTACTTC. Amino acid sequence: CACGALSYEQYF.

The chain carries TRBV28 and TRBJ1-1, with a possible D match to TRBD1 (5 bases). CDR3 size: 14 residues. From germline, CDR1 is MDHEN and CDR2 SYDVKM. V lost 6 bases and J 5 bases, leaving 16 bases between the germline ends. The CDR3 loop is CASSPAGRLTEAFF. The CDR3 bases are TGTGCCAGCAGCCCCGCGGGGCGGCTGACTGAAGCTTTCTTT.

The rearrangement joins TRBV2 to TRBJ1-3, with D perhaps matching TRBD1 (6 bases). The CDR3 is 14 amino acids. Trimming left V 3 bases short and J 3 bases short, with 9 bases between. CDR1 and CDR2 from the germline V gene are SNHLY and FYNNEI. The CDR3, as DNA: TGTGCCAGCAGTGACAGGGGAGGTGGAAACACCATATATTTT. Protein product: CASSDRGGGNTIYF.